The clone carrying this T cell receptor beta chain showed up many times. Trimming removed 1 base at V and 2 bases at J, with 12 bases between. This CDR3 region has 16 residues. CDR1 SGHKS and CDR2 YYEKEE come from the germline V gene (reference sequence). There were TCR beta CDR3 regions amplified from RNA transcripts. The study used the HTBI primer set for a first-round RT-PCR of the TCR CDR3. Each CDR3 protein is one row after TCRdb ran MiXCR on the multiplex PCR reads. Of approximately 370,000 distinct CDR3 sequences in the sample, under 15% were seen once. The data derive from a study of T cells in Graves' hyperthyroidism and ophthalmopathy.

V usage is TRBV5-5 and J usage is TRBJ2-2; D unresolved. The source of this sequence is a woman between 25 and 40 years old with Graves' hyperthyroidism. The source material was blood. The DNA of the CDR3 is TGTGCCAGCAGCTTGACCTTGGCAGCTAACACCGGGGAGCTGTTTTTT. Encoded protein: CASSLTLAANTGELFF.